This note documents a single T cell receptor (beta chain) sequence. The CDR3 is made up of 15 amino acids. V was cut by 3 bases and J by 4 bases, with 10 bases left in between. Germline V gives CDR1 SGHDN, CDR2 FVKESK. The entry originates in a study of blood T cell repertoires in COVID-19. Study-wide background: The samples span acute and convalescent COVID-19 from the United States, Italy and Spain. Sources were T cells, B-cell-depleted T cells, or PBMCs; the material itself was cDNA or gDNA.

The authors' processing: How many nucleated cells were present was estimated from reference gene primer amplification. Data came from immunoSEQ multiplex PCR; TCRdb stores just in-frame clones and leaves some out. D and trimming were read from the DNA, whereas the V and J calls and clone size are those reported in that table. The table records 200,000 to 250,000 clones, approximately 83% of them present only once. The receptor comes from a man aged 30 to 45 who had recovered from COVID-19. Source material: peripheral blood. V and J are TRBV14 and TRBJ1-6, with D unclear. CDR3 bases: TGTGCCAGCAGCCAGACTGGTTTATATAATTCACCCCTCCACTTT. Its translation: CASSQTGLYNSPLHF.